One and the same sample provided the 3 T cell receptor beta chains below, sequenced in a study of OX40 agonist ivuxolimab in advanced cancers. The data were produced by immunoSEQ multiplex PCR, yet TCRdb's version contains in-frame clones alone and is incomplete. The sample has roughly 53,000 clones, around 85% seen once; the top ten hold around 2.8%. The sequences come from CD4+ or CD8+ T cells sorted from blood, collected in a trial of the OX40 agonist ivuxolimab. Every receptor here comes from an adult with an advanced solid tumor such as melanoma, head and neck, liver or kidney cancer.

This clone was counted a single time. The chain carries TRBV6-1 and TRBJ2-4; 7 nucleotides match TRBD2. This CDR3 contains 12 residues. The ends lost 5 bases at V and 12 bases at J; junction bases unmatched: 7. CDR1 is MNHNS and CDR2 is SASEGT in the germline V gene. This CDR3 is CASSHGLADQYF. Here the CDR3 DNA reads TGTGCCAGCAGTCATGGGCTAGCGGATCAGTACTTC.

The chain is built from TRBV5-1 and TRBJ2-6; D is undetermined. Trimming removed 4 bases from V and 2 bases from J, with 7 bases in between. Germline CDR1 reads SGHRS; CDR2 reads YFSETQ. The CDR3 is 14 amino acids. Here the CDR3 DNA reads TGCGCCAGCAGCGCAGCTACTGGGGCCAACGTCCTGACTTTC. Protein sequence: CASSAATGANVLTF.

The chain combines TRBV11-3 with TRBJ2-1, with D possibly matching TRBD1 (5 bases). Germline V lookup: CDR1 SGHNT, CDR2 YENEEA. The CDR3 extends over 17 amino acids. V dropped 4 bases and J dropped 2 bases, with 18 bases sitting between them. The CDR3 nucleotides are TGTGCCAGCAGCTCCGCCCCCCCAGGGTACCCCTACAATGAGCAGTTCTTC. Amino acids: CASSSAPPGYPYNEQFF.